This record concerns one T cell receptor (beta chain) sequence. Its antigen remains unknown. This entry belongs to a study of identical twins. Study-wide points: Models came in too low on out-of-frame TCR alpha sharing in monozygotic twins. Clonotypes of the beta chain that were abundant in cord blood carried fewer insertions (memory repertoires showed none).

TCRdb re-called the 5' RACE reads with MiXCR, one entry per CDR3 protein. The table records about 470,000 distinct CDR3 sequences, 20% to 25% of them present only once. The germline gives CDR1 WNHNN, CDR2 SYGVQD (reference sequence). This CDR3 has 15 residues. With V trimmed by 0 bases and J by 6 bases, 6 bases remained unmatched. The sample also formed part of further work on T cells expressing NK-cell markers.

This TCR was sampled from a woman aged 18-29 years in good health. The V and J genes are TRBV10-1 and TRBJ2-7, with TRBD2 matching 9 bases. Sample: CD4+ T cells sorted from blood. The CDR3 spells CASSESLAGGVEQYF. CDR3 sequence (DNA): TGCGCCAGCAGTGAGTCACTCGCGGGAGGGGTCGAGCAGTACTTC.